Sequencing of this T cell receptor beta chain was carried out in a study of shared clonotypes between healthy human individuals. Background on the study: CD4 naive and CD4 memory each took three plates per donor, while CD8 naive took two and CD8 memory one.

Positively selected for CCR7, the CD45RO-negative cells used as naive CD8 cells excluded terminally differentiated effector memory CD45RA+ cells. Some clones are missing from TCRdb's copy, which holds only in-frame ones; the method was immunoSEQ multiplex PCR. The table lists just over 2,000,000 clones, less than 95% of them singletons, with 0.85% to 1.2% in the top ten. Germline CDR1 MNHNS, CDR2 SASEGT. The CDR3 has 17 amino acids. V lost 4 bases, J lost 4 bases, and 16 bases stayed unmatched. What was sequenced was naive CD8+ T cells sorted from blood. V and J are TRBV6-1 and TRBJ2-7, with 7 bases identical to TRBD2. This receptor was obtained from a man younger than 30 in good health. CDR3 in amino acids: CASSAELWREGSYEQYF. CDR3 DNA: TGTGCCAGCAGTGCCGAGTTATGGAGGGAGGGGTCTTACGAGCAGTACTTC.